The table lists the clone carrying this T cell receptor beta chain with a count of one. What it binds is unknown. Via MiXCR, TCRdb re-called the reads, giving one row per CDR3 protein. The sample yields around 78,000 distinct CDR3 sequences, 35% to 45% seen once. The entry originates in a study of T cell repertoires in cytomegalovirus infection. Study overall: Alongside well-studied HLA-B-restricted CMV epitopes, recently identified HLA-C-restricted CMV epitopes were also used. Evidence of both CMV infection and a matching HLA type came from public TCR beta signatures.

Germline V CDR1 and CDR2: SNHLY, FYNNEI. CDR3 length equals 17 residues. V lost 1 base, J lost 7 bases, and 17 bases lay in between. Study-level points and caveats: Cumulative frequency of public TCR beta families picked out carriers of CMV plus the relevant HLA. HLA-C-restricted CMV-specific TCR beta clonotypes prevailed in the ex vivo response.

Here the sequenced sample was CD8+ T cells from cultured PBMCs, taken from culture after CMV antigen stimulation. This sequence joins TRBV2 and TRBJ1-6; no reliable D call. This receptor was obtained from a human donor in good health (CMV status not recorded). Some clones in this sample may be carry-over from other donors' samples. The CDR3 DNA follows: TGTGCCAGCAGTGAAGTTGTGCCAGAGGCAGCCAATTCACCCCTCCACTTT. This sequence encodes CASSEVVPEAANSPLHF.